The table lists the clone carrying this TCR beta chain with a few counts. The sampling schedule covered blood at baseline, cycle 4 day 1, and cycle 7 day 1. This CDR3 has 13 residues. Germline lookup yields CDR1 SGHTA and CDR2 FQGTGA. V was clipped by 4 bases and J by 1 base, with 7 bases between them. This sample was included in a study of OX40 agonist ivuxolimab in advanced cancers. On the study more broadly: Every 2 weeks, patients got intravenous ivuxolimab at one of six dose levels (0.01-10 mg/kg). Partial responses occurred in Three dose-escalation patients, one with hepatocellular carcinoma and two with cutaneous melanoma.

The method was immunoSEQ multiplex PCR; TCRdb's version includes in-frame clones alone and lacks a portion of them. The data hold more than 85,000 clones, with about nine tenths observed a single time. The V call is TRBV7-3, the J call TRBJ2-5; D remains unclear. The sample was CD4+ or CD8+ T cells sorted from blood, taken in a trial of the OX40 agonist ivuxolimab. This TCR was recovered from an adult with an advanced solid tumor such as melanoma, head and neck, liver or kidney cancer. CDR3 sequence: CASSSMAQETQYF. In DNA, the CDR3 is TGTGCCAGCAGCTCCATGGCCCAAGAGACCCAGTACTTC.